Listed below are T cell receptor beta chains from one sample, sequenced in a study of T cells expressing NK-cell markers. Reprocessing the 5' RACE reads, TCRdb reports a single entry for every CDR3 protein and omits DNA. Here the sample table reports a few hundred thousand distinct CDR3 sequences. What was sequenced was blood T cells: a sorted CD56 or NKG2C T cell subset, CD4+ or CD8+ T cells, or bulk PBMC T cells (not recorded which). All receptors derive from a woman aged 45-65 years in good health. The CDR3 runs from the conserved cysteine through the conserved F or W.

j_call v_call cdr3_aa
TRBJ2-1 TRBV6-4 CASSDLASGTYNEQFF
TRBJ1-5 TRBV6-2/TRBV6-3 CASSSGRVGSNQPQHF
TRBJ1-1 TRBV29-1 CSVKQGRDTEAFF
TRBJ2-5 TRBV5-1 CASSRGSEETQYF
TRBJ1-1 TRBV5-1 CASSFDRIAFF
TRBJ2-7 TRBV20-1 CSARDRRQGIYEQYF
TRBJ2-3 TRBV6-5 CASSQQHTDTQYF
TRBJ2-2 TRBV29-1 CSVGGLAGGAGELFF
TRBJ2-2 TRBV20-1 CSATGLVTGELFF
TRBJ2-1 TRBV3-1 CASSQAGQSYNEQFF
TRBJ2-7 TRBV5-1 CASSLESQGASAGYEQYF
TRBJ1-1 TRBV6-4 CASRATEMNTEAFF
TRBJ2-5 TRBV20-1 CSARRSETQYF
TRBJ2-7 TRBV6-5 CASSYSVKPEFEQYF
TRBJ1-4 TRBV5-1 CASSLWVSNEKLFF
TRBJ2-2 TRBV20-1 CGTSGNNGELFF
TRBJ2-2 TRBV7-8 CASSGRVNTGELFF
TRBJ2-1 TRBV3-1 CASSQDSASGQRANEQFF
TRBJ2-4 TRBV5-1 CASSKTGAGRNIQYF
TRBJ2-3 TRBV24-1 CATSQSRGADTQYF
TRBJ2-5 TRBV24-1 CATSDPSGAQETQYF
TRBJ2-7 TRBV12-3/TRBV12-4 CASGPSRVGEQYF
TRBJ2-2 TRBV2 CATMGLANTGELFF
TRBJ2-5 TRBV3-1 CASKVIGGETQYF
TRBJ2-3 TRBV5-1 CASSLVLRGRTDTQYF